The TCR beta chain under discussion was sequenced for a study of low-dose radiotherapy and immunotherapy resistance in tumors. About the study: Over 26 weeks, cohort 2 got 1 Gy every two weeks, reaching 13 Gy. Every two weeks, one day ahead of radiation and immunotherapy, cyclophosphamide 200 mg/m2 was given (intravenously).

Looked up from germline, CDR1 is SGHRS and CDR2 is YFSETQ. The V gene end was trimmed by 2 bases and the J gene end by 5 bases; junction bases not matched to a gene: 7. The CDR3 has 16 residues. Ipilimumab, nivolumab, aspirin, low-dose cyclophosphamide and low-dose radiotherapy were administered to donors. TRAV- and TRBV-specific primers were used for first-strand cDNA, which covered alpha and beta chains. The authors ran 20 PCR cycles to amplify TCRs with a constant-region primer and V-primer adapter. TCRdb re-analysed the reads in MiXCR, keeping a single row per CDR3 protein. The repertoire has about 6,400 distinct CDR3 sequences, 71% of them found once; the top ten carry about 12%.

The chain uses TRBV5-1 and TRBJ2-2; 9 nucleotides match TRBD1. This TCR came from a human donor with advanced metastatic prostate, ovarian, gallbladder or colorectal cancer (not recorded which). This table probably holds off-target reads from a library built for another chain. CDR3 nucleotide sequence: TGCGCCAGCAGCTTCGGACAGGGGTTTGTGACCGGGGAGCTGTTTTTT. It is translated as CASSFGQGFVTGELFF.